This T cell receptor delta chain was retrieved from a study of gamma-delta T cells after stem cell transplantation (dated by TCRdb to 2015 to 2016). By sample share, this clone is large (0.1 to 1%). Its antigen has not been determined. It has no much larger one-base neighbor in the sample; base qualities were not kept. Library creation used RT-PCR. Instrument used: Illumina MiSeq. TCRdb called clones afresh from the public reads with CATT; identical DNA rows were later merged. The sample table contains over a thousand delta-chain clones; only one count was recorded for approximately 23% of them. In total, the top ten clones hold just under 35% of the sample. V sheds 0 bases and J sheds 0 bases, leaving 17 bases between their ends. The CDR3 goes from the cysteine to the phenylalanine over 18 residues. Only the CDR3 DNA is retained, 54 bases long and in frame from the first base. From a lookup of the germline V gene, CDR1 and CDR2 are TSWWSYY and QGS.

The rearrangement joined TRDV1 to TRDJ1, and possibly TRDD3, on 6 matching bases. Sequenced sample: gamma-delta T cells. This clonotype originated in a human donor. It is not recorded whose cells these are; they may come from a transplant donor. This receptor has the CDR3 CALGELWALGVYTDKLIF. The nucleotide sequence reads as follows: TGTGCTCTTGGGGAACTATGGGCTTTGGGGGTCTACACCGATAAACTCATCTTT.